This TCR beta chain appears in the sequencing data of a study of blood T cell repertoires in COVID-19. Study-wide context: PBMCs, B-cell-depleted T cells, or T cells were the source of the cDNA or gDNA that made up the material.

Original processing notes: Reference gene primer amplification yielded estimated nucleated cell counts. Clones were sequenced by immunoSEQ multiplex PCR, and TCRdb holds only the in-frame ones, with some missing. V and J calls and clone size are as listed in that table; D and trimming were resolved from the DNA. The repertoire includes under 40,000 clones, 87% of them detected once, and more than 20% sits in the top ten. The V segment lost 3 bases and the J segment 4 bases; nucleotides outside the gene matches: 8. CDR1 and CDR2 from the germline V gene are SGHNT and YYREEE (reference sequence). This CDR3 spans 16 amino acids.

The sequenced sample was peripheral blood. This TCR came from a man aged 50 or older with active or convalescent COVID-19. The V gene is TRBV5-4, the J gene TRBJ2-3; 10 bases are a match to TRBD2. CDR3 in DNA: TGTGCCAGCAGCTCACAGCGGGGGGGCCCCTCAGATACGCAGTATTTT. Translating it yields CASSSQRGGPSDTQYF.